This entry describes one TCR beta chain. How the authors handled the data: Researchers report that nucleated cell counts were estimated from reference gene primer amplification. TCRdb keeps only in-frame clones here, not all; method: immunoSEQ multiplex PCR. That table is the source of V, J and clone size, and D and trimming were worked out from the DNA. Of about 28,000 clones in the sample, over 70% were seen once. The sample originates from a study of blood T cell repertoires in COVID-19. Study context: Acute-phase and convalescent COVID-19 samples originated in the United States, Italy and Spain. The analysed material was cDNA or gDNA that came from T cells, B-cell-depleted T cells, or PBMCs.

The sequencing sample was made of peripheral blood. The clonotype was recovered from a woman aged 60 to 75 with acute or convalescent COVID-19.

Here the CDR3 DNA reads TGTGCCAGCAGAACGGGGGGACGGAACACCGGGGAGCTGTTTTTT. Translation: CASRTGGRNTGELFF. This chain joins TRBV6-5 and TRBJ2-2, with 7 bases matching TRBD2. CDR1 is MNHEY, CDR2 SVGAGI, per germline. Trimming at V came to 6 bases and at J to 1 base, leaving 5 bases not matched to a gene. The CDR3 consists of 15 residues.